This TCR beta chain was found in a study of OX40 agonist ivuxolimab in advanced cancers. Study summary: Patients in dose escalation had liver, melanoma, kidney or head and neck cancers.

Germline loops: CDR1 SGHAT, CDR2 FQNNGV. Trimming stripped 2 bases from V and 8 bases from J, with 15 bases between. The CDR3 spans 15 residues. Profiled with immunoSEQ multiplex PCR; TCRdb holds only in-frame clones, not every one. This sample yields some 65,000 clones, of which 85% are seen a single time; roughly 3.9% belongs to the top ten. This clonotype originated in an adult with an advanced solid tumor such as melanoma, head and neck, liver or kidney cancer. The V call is TRBV11-2, the J call TRBJ1-4; a possible D gene is TRBD1 (5 bases). This specimen consisted of CD4+ or CD8+ T cells sorted from blood, obtained in a trial of the OX40 agonist ivuxolimab. For the CDR3, the DNA is TGTGCCAGCAGCTTAACAGAGGGGTTGAGAGAAAAACTGTTTTTT. Amino acid sequence: CASSLTEGLREKLFF. Using reference TRBV11-2 and TRBJ1-4 for the parts outside the CDR3, the full variable domain is EAGVAQSPRYKIIEKRQSVAFWCNPISGHATLYWYQQILGQGPKLLIQFQNNGVVDDSQLPKDRFSAERLKGVDSTLKIQPAKLEDSAVYLCASSLTEGLREKLFFGSGTQLSVL.